This T cell receptor beta chain appears in the sequencing data of a study of T cells after yellow fever vaccination. Unmatched junction bases numbered 6, after V lost 4 bases and J lost 8 bases. CDR1 is SGHDT and CDR2 is YYEEEE in the germline V gene. This CDR3 is built from 13 residues. A few counts support this clonotype. TCRdb recomputed calls from the 5' RACE reads with MiXCR, one row per CDR3 protein. The sample has over 85,000 distinct CDR3 sequences; roughly 10% are singletons. The source of this sequence is a man aged 18 to 29 who received the YFV17D yellow fever vaccine. The sample here was CD8+ T cells not binding an NS4B(214-222) dextramer, sorted from PBMCs, taken less than 18 days after the first yellow fever vaccination. The chain employs TRBV5-6 and TRBJ1-5, with 7 bases that match TRBD1. CDR3 in amino acids: CASSPGQREPQHF. Here the CDR3 DNA reads TGTGCCAGCAGCCCGGGACAGAGGGAGCCCCAGCATTTT.